This T cell receptor beta chain was recovered during a study of T cell changes during pregnancy in multiple sclerosis. The length of the CDR3 is 17 residues. Germline trimming cut 1 base from V and 4 bases from J; bases unmatched to any gene: 9. CDR1 LGHNA and CDR2 YNFKEQ come from the germline V gene. TCRdb keeps only in-frame clones here, not all; method: immunoSEQ multiplex PCR. The sample lists about 42,000 clones, 91% seen once, with about 0.51% in the top ten. The sequencing here drew on CD4+ T cells from peripheral blood mononuclear cells, taken in the second trimester of pregnancy. The V call is TRBV4-2, the J call TRBJ2-4; 8 bases match TRBD2. The receptor's source is a female donor in good health, enrolled as a control in a pregnancy study. In DNA form, the CDR3 reads TGTGCCAGCAGCCAAGGACTCCAGCGGGGGCTGAAAAACATTCAGTACTTC. It encodes CASSQGLQRGLKNIQYF.